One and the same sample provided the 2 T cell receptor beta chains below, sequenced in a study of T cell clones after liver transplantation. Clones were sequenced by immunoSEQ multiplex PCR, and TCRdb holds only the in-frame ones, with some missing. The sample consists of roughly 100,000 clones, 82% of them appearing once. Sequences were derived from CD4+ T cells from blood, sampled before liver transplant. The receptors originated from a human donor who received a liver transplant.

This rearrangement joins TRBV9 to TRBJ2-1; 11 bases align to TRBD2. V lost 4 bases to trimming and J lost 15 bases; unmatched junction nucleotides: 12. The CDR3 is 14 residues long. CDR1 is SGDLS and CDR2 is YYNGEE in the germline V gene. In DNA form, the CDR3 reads TGTGCCAGCAGCAAAACTAGCGGGGGAGCTCAGGGGTTCTTC. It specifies CASSKTSGGAQGFF.

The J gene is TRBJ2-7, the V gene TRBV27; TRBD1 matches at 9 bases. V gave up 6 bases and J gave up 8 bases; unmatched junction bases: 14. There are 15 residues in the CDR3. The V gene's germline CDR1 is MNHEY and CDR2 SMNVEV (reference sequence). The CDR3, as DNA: TGTGCCAGCAGACTAACCGGGACAGGGACCCCACAGCAGTACTTC. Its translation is CASRLTGTGTPQQYF.